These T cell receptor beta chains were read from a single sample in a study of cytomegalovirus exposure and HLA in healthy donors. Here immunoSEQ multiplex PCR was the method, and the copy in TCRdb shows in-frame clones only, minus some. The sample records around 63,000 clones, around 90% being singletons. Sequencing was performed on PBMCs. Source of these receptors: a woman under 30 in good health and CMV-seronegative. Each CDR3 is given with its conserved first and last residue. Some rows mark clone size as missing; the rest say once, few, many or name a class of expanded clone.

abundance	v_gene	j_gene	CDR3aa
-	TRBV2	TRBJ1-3	CASRTGADSGNTIYF
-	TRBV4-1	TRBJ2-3	CASSQVPPPSGGAADTQYF
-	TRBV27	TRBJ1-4	CASSTGTNYEKLFF
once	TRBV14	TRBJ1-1	CASSQTDMNTEAFF
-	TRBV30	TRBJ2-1	CAWSAQLAGVYNEQFF
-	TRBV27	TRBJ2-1	CASSLGPPWLHPSYNEQFF
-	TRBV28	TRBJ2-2	CASVGDKNTGELFF
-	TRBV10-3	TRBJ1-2	CAISRGLSDYGYTF
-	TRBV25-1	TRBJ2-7	CATADRGGIYEQYF
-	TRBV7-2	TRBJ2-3	CASSPRLAGASTDTQYF
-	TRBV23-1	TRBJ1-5	CASSLRDREGFDQPQHF
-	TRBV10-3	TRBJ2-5	CAIRAGLAGWETQYF
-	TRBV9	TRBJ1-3	CASSVRTGRSGNTIYF
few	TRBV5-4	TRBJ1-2	CASRTPGQGWGYTF
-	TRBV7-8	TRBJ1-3	CASRTRAPGNTIYF
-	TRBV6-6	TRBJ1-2	CASSPLGGENYGYTF
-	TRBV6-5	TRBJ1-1	CASSQRQGQGTEAFF
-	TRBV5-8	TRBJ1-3	CASSFDSYSGNTIYF
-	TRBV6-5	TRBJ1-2	CASSYAGGANYGYTF
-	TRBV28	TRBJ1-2	CASSSEGTADRYGYTF
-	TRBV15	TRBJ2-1	CATSRVYGQGSEQFF
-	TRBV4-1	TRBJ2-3	CASSQLQGGTDTQYF
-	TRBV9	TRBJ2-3	CASSVGNGGGGTDTQYF
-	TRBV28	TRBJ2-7	CASSSLKPISGRAYEQYF
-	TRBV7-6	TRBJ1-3	CASSPTRGSGNTIYF
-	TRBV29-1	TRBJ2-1	CSVERTGFGNEQFF
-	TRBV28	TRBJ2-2	CASSVTRGVVAGELFF
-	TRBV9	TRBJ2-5	CASSVGGLQETQYF
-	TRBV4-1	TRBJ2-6	CASSLDLAGANVLTF
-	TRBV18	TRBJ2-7	CASSPRSPPYEQYF
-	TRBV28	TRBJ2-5	CASSLRGQGYQETQYF
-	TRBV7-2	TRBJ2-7	CASSLAFSYEQYF
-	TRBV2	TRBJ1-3	CASSAVNTIYF
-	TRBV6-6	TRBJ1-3	CASSYEGHPGNTIYF
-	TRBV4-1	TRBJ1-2	CASSQEGSGNGYTF
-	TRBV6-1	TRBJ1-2	CASSEALYGYTF
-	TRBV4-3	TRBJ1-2	CASSQSGGYTF
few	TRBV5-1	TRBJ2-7	CASSSLTGREREQYF
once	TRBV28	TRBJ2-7	CASSSGGLHEQYF
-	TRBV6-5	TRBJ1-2	CASSSAGTGRNGYTF
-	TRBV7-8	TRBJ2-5	CASRQGRQETQYF
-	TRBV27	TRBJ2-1	CASSLGPVAGGGGEQFF